This entry describes one T cell receptor (beta chain). Here immunoSEQ multiplex PCR was the method, and the copy in TCRdb shows in-frame clones only, minus some. The table lists over 200,000 clones, about 80% of them singletons. This sample is part of a study of blood T cell repertoires in COVID-19. Trimming cost V 3 bases and J 2 bases; bases outside gene matches: 4. The CDR3 has 15 residues. In germline, CDR1 is SGDLS, CDR2 YYNGEE. The sample was PBMCs or T cells enriched from blood (not recorded which). V gene TRBV9 combines with J gene TRBJ1-3; 8 bases agree with TRBD1. This receptor was obtained from a man aged 35 to 55 who had recovered from COVID-19. The CDR3, as DNA: TGTGCCAGCAGCGGTCGGACAGGGACTGGAAACACCATATATTTT. Encoded protein: CASSGRTGTGNTIYF. The full variable domain, in which reference TRBV9 and TRBJ1-3 provide the parts outside the CDR3, is DSGVTQTPKHLITATGQRVTLRCSPRSGDLSVYWYQQSLDQGLQFLIQYYNGEERAKGNILERFSAQQFPDLHSELNLSSLELGDSALYFCASSGRTGTGNTIYFGEGSWLTVV.